This is a list of T cell receptor beta chains from one sample in a study of blood T cell repertoires in COVID-19. Produced via immunoSEQ multiplex PCR; TCRdb's table is partial and in-frame only. The sample comprises 43,000 or so clones, around 80% of which are singletons, and approximately 6% rests with the top ten. The specimen was peripheral blood. These receptors were collected from a woman older than 75 with acute or convalescent COVID-19. CDR3s leave out the opening cysteine and the closing phenylalanine or tryptophan. A row's size may be missing; if present it is once, few, many or a size class.

ASSEPGDHQPQH	NA	TRBV6-1	TRBJ1-5
ASSLEGENTIY	NA	TRBV5-1	TRBJ1-3
ASSLVGQGMSEQY	once	TRBV5-5	TRBJ2-7
ASSLLGVVVAEAF	NA	TRBV7-9	TRBJ1-1
ASSTDRGSRGNEQF	NA	TRBV27	TRBJ2-1
ASSQASAGDTEAF	few	TRBV4-1	TRBJ1-1
ASSLGMGQRYT	NA	TRBV11-2	TRBJ1-2
ASSLLAGPNEQF	NA	TRBV3-1/TRBV3-2	TRBJ2-1
ASSFGQNYEQY	few	TRBV5-1	TRBJ2-7
ASTKAGANYGYT	NA	TRBV28	TRBJ1-2
SGRRGNEQF	NA	TRBV20-1	TRBJ2-1
ASGFPGTGGYEQY	once	TRBV12-5	TRBJ2-7
ASRRTGQVTGELF	once	TRBV6-5	TRBJ2-2
ASSYWTGVANYGYT	NA	TRBV5-4	TRBJ1-2
ASRGGGEAF	NA	TRBV6-1	TRBJ1-1
ASRLVPGPSEQY	NA	TRBV12-2	TRBJ2-7
ASSQARSQPQH	NA	TRBV3-1/TRBV3-2	TRBJ1-5
SASPSSGYNEQF	NA	TRBV20-1	TRBJ2-1
ASSSSPLLPGQPNVIQY	NA	TRBV3-1/TRBV3-2	TRBJ2-4
ARGGAGGGTQY	NA	TRBV30	TRBJ2-5
ASTPRSRAIY	NA	TRBV12-3/TRBV12-4	TRBJ1-3
ASSQEFASSYNEQF	NA	TRBV4-2	TRBJ2-1
ASGLQGADQPQH	NA	TRBV4-2	TRBJ1-5
ASSLAREANYGYT	NA	TRBV7-2	TRBJ1-2
ASSLSRRGGRVF	NA	TRBV27	TRBJ2-2
ATTDQGAGELF	NA	TRBV6-5	TRBJ2-2
ASSNRRQGANTEAF	NA	TRBV2	TRBJ1-1
ASSIQGTLNTEAF	NA	TRBV19	TRBJ1-1
ASSLDGMGTGATANYGYT	NA	TRBV5-1	TRBJ1-2
ASSPEGQGDGKLF	NA	TRBV2	TRBJ1-4
ASSHSTGYQPQH	NA	TRBV3-1/TRBV3-2	TRBJ1-5
ASTPGQTYEQY	once	TRBV2	TRBJ2-7
ASSNLGQDNEKLF	NA	TRBV7-9	TRBJ1-4
ASSEVAGGRGTQY	once	TRBV10-2	TRBJ2-5
ASSPRELVRTDTQY	once	TRBV9	TRBJ2-3
ASGLGRTEDLLYEQY	NA	TRBV12-5	TRBJ2-7